This TCR beta chain comes out of a study of neurological immune-mediated disorders. Study-level points and caveats: The most TCR clonal expansion was seen in HTLV-1-associated myelopathy, whereas the least was seen in multiple sclerosis, below the level in healthy controls.

TCRdb re-called the 5' RACE reads with MiXCR, one entry per CDR3 protein. The sample contains roughly 60,000 distinct CDR3 sequences, about 10% of which appear only once. Time point described: longitudinal time-point 2. Healthy controls comprised blood bank volunteers in Maryland, USA. Unsorted libraries were generated from 2 million PBMCs held at -80 degrees C. The CDR3 covers 11 residues. Germline V lookup: CDR1 SGHAT, CDR2 FQNNGV. V lost 2 bases and J 6 bases, leaving 1 base between the germline ends. This clonotype was seen ten or more times. Its specificity is not known. The sample taken for sequencing was PBMCs. This chain links TRBV11-2 with TRBJ2-2; D gene uncertain. This TCR was recovered from a man aged 30 to 39 in good health. The CDR3 DNA follows: TGTGCCAGCAGCTTATCCGGGGAGCTGTTTTTT. As protein: CASSLSGELFF.